Each of the 21 T cell receptor beta chains below was sequenced from the same sample in a study of T cell repertoires in cytomegalovirus infection. TCRdb called the reads again in MiXCR, with one record for every CDR3 protein. The repertoire includes 250,000 to 300,000 distinct CDR3 sequences, approximately 9% of them detected once, and around 16% sits in the top ten. The sequencing input was PBMCs. The receptors shown here come from a human donor in good health (CMV status not recorded). Some clones in this sample may be carry-over from other donors' samples.

The chain links TRBV5-6 to TRBJ1-6, with D maybe TRBD1 (6 bases). Trimming left V 4 bases short and J 5 bases short, with 13 bases between. CDR1 is SGHDT, CDR2 YYEEEE, per germline. CDR3 size: 15 residues. CDR3 sequence reads: CASSTSTGHNSPLHF. The CDR3 coding sequence is TGTGCCAGCAGCACTAGTACAGGGCATAATTCACCCCTCCACTTT.

This sequence joins TRBV6-6 and TRBJ2-2; D call uncertain. V was cut by 2 bases and J by 2 bases, with 9 bases left in between. This CDR3 is 15 amino acids long. Germline values: CDR1 MNHNY, CDR2 SVGAGI (reference sequence). The DNA of the CDR3 is TGTGCCAGCAGTTACGGTAGCTTTAACACCGGGGAGCTGTTTTTT. Protein sequence: CASSYGSFNTGELFF.

This clonotype came up many times. The gene calls are TRBV19 and TRBJ1-4; TRBD1 agrees at 7 bases. The CDR3 is 15 residues long. The V gene's germline CDR1 is LNHDA and CDR2 SQIVND (reference sequence). With 6 bases clipped from V and 6 bases from J, the junction kept 10 bases outside the gene matches. The CDR3 DNA sequence: TGTGCCAGTAGGGGACAGTTTAATCGTGATGAAAAACTGTTTTTT. Amino acids: CASRGQFNRDEKLFF.

This clonotype was recorded at least ten times. The chain uses TRBV28 and TRBJ1-5; no definite D call. Trimming took off 3 bases at V and 0 bases at J, with 6 bases between the two ends. This CDR3 has 14 amino acids. CDR1 and CDR2 (germline): MDHEN, SYDVKM. The chain's CDR3 is CASSFRSSNQPQHF. In DNA form, the CDR3 reads TGTGCCAGCAGTTTCAGGAGTAGCAATCAGCCCCAGCATTTT.

This clonotype appeared many times. This CDR3 reads CASSEPPWGHRGEQYF. CDR3 DNA sequence: TGTGCCAGCAGTGAACCACCTTGGGGACACCGCGGCGAGCAGTACTTC. V and J are TRBV28 and TRBJ2-7, with a tentative D call TRBD1 (6 bases). The CDR3 length is 16 residues. The V gene's germline CDR1 is MDHEN and CDR2 SYDVKM. Trimming took off 5 bases at V and 6 bases at J, with 23 bases between the two ends.

This clonotype showed up many times. This rearrangement joins TRBV7-8 to TRBJ2-7, with TRBD1 matching over 9 bases. Germline V gene data show CDR1 as SGHVS and CDR2 as FQNEAQ. This CDR3 has 15 residues. V trimming: 5 bases; J trimming: 4 bases; junction bases outside the gene matches: 9. CDR3 sequence (DNA): TGTGCCAGCAGCACAGAGGTGACAGGGGGATACGAGCAGTACTTC. Its translation: CASSTEVTGGYEQYF.

This clonotype came up many times. The chain links TRBV7-2 to TRBJ1-4, with TRBD1 as a possible D gene (5 bases). Looked up from germline, CDR1 is SGHTA and CDR2 is FQGNSA. Trimming took 5 bases from V and 3 from J, leaving 13 bases between them. The CDR3 contains 15 residues. The CDR3 sequence is CASSPAVTANEKLFF. CDR3 nucleotide sequence: TGTGCCAGCAGCCCAGCTGTGACAGCTAATGAAAAACTGTTTTTT.

There are many counts of this clonotype. The chain employs TRBV7-8 and TRBJ1-2; D not resolved. The length of the CDR3 is 16 residues. Between the trimmed V and J ends, which lost 1 base and 0 bases, there was a span of 12 bases. Germline CDR1 reads SGHVS; CDR2 reads FQNEAQ. This chain's CDR3 is CASSLGLSLANYGYTF. The DNA for the CDR3 is TGTGCCAGCAGCTTAGGACTTTCTCTAGCTAACTATGGCTACACCTTC.

This clonotype was seen at least ten times. The chain has TRBV20-1 and TRBJ1-1; a weak D match, TRBD1 (6 bases). Germline loops: CDR1 DFQATT, CDR2 SNEGSKA (reference sequence). The length of the CDR3 is 13 residues. V was pared by 4 bases and J by 2 bases, with 11 bases between. In DNA, the CDR3 is TGCAGTGCTAAGACAGGCGGAAACACTGAAGCTTTCTTT. The encoded protein is CSAKTGGNTEAFF.

This clonotype was counted a few times. The J gene is TRBJ2-7, the V gene TRBV6-2 or TRBV6-3; unclear D gene. The CDR3 runs 11 residues. The germline V gene has CDR1 MNHEY and CDR2 SVGEGT. V lost 7 bases to trimming and J lost 6 bases, with 10 bases between them. The CDR3 spells CASTERGEQYF. The CDR3 DNA reads as TGTGCCAGCACGGAGCGAGGCGAGCAGTACTTC.

There are many counts of this clonotype. This chain connects TRBV6-2 or TRBV6-3 to TRBJ2-3, with TRBD2 identical over 10 bases. There are 19 residues in the CDR3. Looked up from germline, CDR1 is MNHEY and CDR2 is SVGEGT. Trimming at V came to 8 bases and at J to 6 bases, leaving 23 bases not matched to a gene. The CDR3: CASLDPIAGGRPIADTQYF. DNA of the CDR3: TGTGCCAGCCTCGACCCGATAGCGGGGGGCCGGCCGATCGCGGATACGCAGTATTTT.

This clonotype was seen at least ten times. V gene TRBV7-9 combines with J gene TRBJ2-7, with TRBD1 matching over 7 bases. Germline CDR1 SEHNR, CDR2 FQNEAQ (reference sequence). The CDR3 totals 17 residues. The junction had 14 bases not matched to a gene; V was cut back by 1 base and J by 5 bases. The DNA for the CDR3 is TGTGCCAGCAGCTTAGTCCTCCAGAAGACAGGGTTCCACGAGCAGTACTTC. As protein: CASSLVLQKTGFHEQYF.

This clonotype has ten or more counts. The V call is TRBV4-3, the J call TRBJ1-3; no definite D call. The length of the CDR3 is 14 residues. Germline CDR1 reads LGHNA; CDR2 reads YSLEER. Trimming removed 1 base at V and 0 bases at J, with 4 bases between. The CDR3 bases are TGCGCCAGCAGCCAAGCAGCCTCTGGAAACACCATATATTTT. As protein: CASSQAASGNTIYF.

This clonotype was recorded many times. The chain uses TRBV7-2 and TRBJ1-5; weak D call: TRBD1 (5 bases). The ends were cut back, 4 bases at V and 6 bases at J, with 13 bases in the middle. Per germline, CDR1 SGHTA and CDR2 FQGNSA. The CDR3 has 14 amino acids. CDR3 sequence reads: CASSSVGQSQPQHF. In DNA form, the CDR3 reads TGTGCCAGCAGCTCCGTAGGACAAAGTCAGCCCCAGCATTTT.

The chain has TRBV20-1 and TRBJ1-1; tentative D call: TRBD1 (5 bases). Trimming pared 0 bases from V and 5 bases from J, leaving 13 bases between. Germline CDR1 reads DFQATT; CDR2 reads SNEGSKA (reference sequence). The CDR3 totals 14 residues. The CDR3 loop reads CSARDQARGTEAFF. The CDR3 coding sequence is TGCAGTGCTAGAGATCAGGCAAGGGGAACTGAAGCTTTCTTT.

This clonotype showed up many times. The chain combines TRBV28 with TRBJ1-2; a weak D match, TRBD1 (6 bases). Trimming left V 6 bases short and J 0 bases short, with 14 bases between. The germline V gene encodes CDR1 MDHEN and CDR2 SYDVKM. This CDR3 comprises 15 residues. CDR3 sequence (DNA): TGTGCCAGCAGACTCGGACAGTTAGCTAACTATGGCTACACCTTC. Its protein product is CASRLGQLANYGYTF.

This clonotype was detected ten times or more. The chain combines TRBV5-5 with TRBJ2-7; TRBD1 matches at 10 bases. CDR1 is SGHKS and CDR2 is YYEKEE in the germline V gene (reference sequence). The CDR3 loop spans 15 amino acids. V lost 4 bases to trimming and J lost 3 bases; unmatched junction nucleotides: 7. CDR3 residues: CASSRGRDRGYEQYF. DNA of the CDR3: TGTGCCAGCAGCCGCGGCCGGGACAGGGGCTACGAGCAGTACTTC.

This clonotype has only a few counts. This rearrangement joins TRBV5-6 to TRBJ2-1, with 7 bases aligning to TRBD2. The J segment lost 1 base and the V segment lost 1 base, leaving 2 bases of the junction unmatched. CDR1 and CDR2 (germline): SGHDT, YYEEEE. The CDR3 extends over 15 amino acids. For the CDR3, the DNA is TGTGCCAGCAGCTTGAAAGCGGGGTCCTACAATGAGCAGTTCTTC. It is translated as CASSLKAGSYNEQFF.

This rearrangement joins TRBV18 to TRBJ2-1; D is unclear. There are 13 residues in the CDR3. With 0 bases removed from V and 7 bases from J, the gap between germline ends came to 7 bases. Per the germline V gene, CDR1 is KGHSH and CDR2 is LQKENI. Here the CDR3 reads CASSPPSGNEQFF. In DNA, the CDR3 is TGTGCCAGCTCACCACCGTCTGGGAATGAGCAGTTCTTC. Based on the CDR3 plus reference TRBV18 and TRBJ2-1, the full variable domain is NAGVMQNPRHLVRRRGQEARLRCSPMKGHSHVYWYRQLPEEGLKFMVYLQKENIIDESGMPKERFSAEFPKEGPSILRIQQVVRGDSAAYFCASSPPSGNEQFFGPGTRLTVL.

This clonotype was recorded at least ten times. The J gene is TRBJ1-5, the V gene TRBV29-1; 9 positions match TRBD1. Germline CDR1 and CDR2: SQVTM and ANQGSEA. With V trimmed by 5 bases and J by 3 bases, 8 bases remained unmatched. This CDR3 is built from 15 residues. CDR3 amino acids: CSVRTGQGFNQPQHF. Here the CDR3 DNA reads TGCAGCGTTCGAACGGGACAGGGCTTCAATCAGCCCCAGCATTTT.

This clonotype was observed many times. The chain carries TRBV7-2 and TRBJ2-2; the D is unclear. Germline CDR1 is SGHTA and CDR2 is FQGNSA. There are 14 residues in the CDR3. V was clipped by 4 bases and J by 3 bases, with 9 bases between them. The CDR3 here is CASSSSGYTGELFF. The CDR3 DNA is TGTGCCAGCAGCTCGTCCGGGTACACCGGGGAGCTGTTTTTT.